The 28 T cell receptor beta chains below all came from one sample that was sequenced in a study of response to subunit inactivated influenza vaccine. TCRdb analysed the RT-PCR reads with MiXCR anew, one entry per CDR3 protein. The table lists some 600,000 distinct CDR3 sequences, less than 15% of them singletons. Specimen: PBMCs from blood, collected roughly 15 days before vaccination. Every receptor here comes from a man in his fifties or sixties who received an inactivated influenza vaccine.

The chain couples TRBV7-8 to TRBJ2-7; D possibly uses TRBD1 or TRBD2 (5 bases each). This CDR3 comprises 15 residues. Between the trimmed V and J ends, which lost 6 bases and 4 bases, there was a span of 19 bases. Germline V CDR1 and CDR2: SGHVS, FQNEAQ. CDR3 DNA sequence: TGTGCCAGCAGTCTATATCGAGGGGTAGGATACGAGCAGTACTTC. Encoded protein: CASSLYRGVGYEQYF.

This clonotype was counted between two and nine times. The chain has TRBV20-1 and TRBJ2-4; the D is unclear. V lost 5 bases and J 1 base, leaving 15 bases between the germline ends. The CDR3 contains 15 residues. Germline CDR1 reads DFQATT; CDR2 reads SNEGSKA (reference sequence). The CDR3 DNA reads TGCAGTGCTCCACCCGCATCCGGGGCCAAAAACATTCAGTACTTC. Translated, it gives CSAPPASGAKNIQYF.

V usage is TRBV19 and J usage is TRBJ2-1; TRBD2 matches at 7 bases. V lost 3 bases to trimming and J lost 6 bases; unmatched junction nucleotides: 5. CDR1 and CDR2 (germline): LNHDA, SQIVND (reference sequence). The CDR3 consists of 14 residues. The CDR3 bases are TGTGCCAGTAGTATCGGGGGGTCGGGCAATGAGCAGTTCTTC. This gives the protein CASSIGGSGNEQFF. The complete variable domain, with remaining parts taken from reference TRBV19 and TRBJ2-1, reads DGGITQSPKYLFRKEGQNVTLSCEQNLNHDAMYWYRQDPGQGLRLIYYSQIVNDFQKGDIAEGYSVSREKKESFPLTVTSAQKNPTAFYLCASSIGGSGNEQFFGPGTRLTVL.

The gene calls are TRBV18 and TRBJ2-7; 10 positions agree with TRBD1. The J segment lost 6 bases and the V segment lost 3 bases, leaving 5 bases of the junction unmatched. The length of the CDR3 is 14 residues. Germline-derived CDR1 and CDR2 are KGHSH and LQKENI. The CDR3 is CASSPDRGRSEQYF. In DNA form, the CDR3 reads TGTGCCAGCTCACCTGACAGGGGGCGAAGCGAGCAGTACTTC.

The chain has TRBV12-3 or TRBV12-4 and TRBJ2-5, with 7 bases matching TRBD2. CDR3 length: 14 residues. The J segment lost 6 bases and the V segment lost 2 bases, leaving 6 bases of the junction unmatched. In DNA form, the CDR3 reads TGTGCCAGCAGTTTAAGCGGGATCGGGAAGACCCAGTACTTC. This codes for CASSLSGIGKTQYF.

The genes are TRBV7-8 and TRBJ1-1, with D perhaps TRBD1 (6 bases). The germline V gene encodes CDR1 SGHVS and CDR2 FQNEAQ. CDR3 length: 16 residues. Trimming took off 0 bases at V and 0 bases at J, with 11 bases between the two ends. The DNA of the CDR3 is TGTGCCAGCAGCTTAGCGGCAGGACAGATGAACACTGAAGCTTTCTTT. Its translation is CASSLAAGQMNTEAFF.

This clonotype was detected ten times or more. The chain carries TRBV3-1 and TRBJ2-4; D is possibly TRBD1 (5 bases). The CDR3 consists of 21 residues. Germline assignment: CDR1 LGHDT and CDR2 YNNKEL (reference sequence). Trimming took off 1 base at V and 2 bases at J, with 27 bases between the two ends. The CDR3 reads CASSQGSGARVRWNTKNIQYF. CDR3 DNA: TGTGCCAGCAGCCAAGGATCCGGCGCCAGGGTAAGGTGGAATACCAAAAACATTCAGTACTTC. Looking up the rest from reference TRBV3-1 and TRBJ2-4 gives the full variable domain: DTAVSQTPKYLVTQMGNDKSIKCEQNLGHDTMYWYKQDSKKFLKIMFSYNNKELIINETVPNRFSPKSPDKAHLNLHINSLELGDSAVYFCASSQGSGARVRWNTKNIQYFGAGTRLSVL.

This clonotype was observed a handful of times. The V gene is TRBV7-9, the J gene TRBJ1-5; tentative D call: TRBD1 (5 bases). Germline V gene data show CDR1 as SEHNR and CDR2 as FQNEAQ (reference sequence). The CDR3 runs to 13 residues. V dropped 7 bases and J dropped 1 base, with 8 bases sitting between them. The CDR3 nucleotides read TGTGCCAGCACCCAGGGCAGCAATCAGCCCCAGCATTTT. Translating it yields CASTQGSNQPQHF. Full variable domain (outside the CDR3, taken from reference TRBV7-9 and TRBJ1-5): DTGVSQNPRHKITKRGQNVTFRCDPISEHNRLYWYRQTLGQGPEFLTYFQNEAQLEKSRLLSDRFSAERPKGSFSTLEIQRTEQGDSAMYLCASTQGSNQPQHFGDGTRLSIL.

This chain uses TRBV28 with TRBJ2-3, with 8 bases fitting TRBD2. Per the germline V gene, CDR1 is MDHEN and CDR2 is SYDVKM. After removal of 6 bases from V and 5 bases from J, the junction contained 7 bases not matched to a gene. The CDR3 covers 14 residues. The CDR3 spells CASSNSGIKDTQYF. DNA for the CDR3: TGTGCCAGCAGCAATAGCGGGATCAAAGATACGCAGTATTTT.

This clonotype has only a few counts. The chain combines TRBV10-3 with TRBJ2-7; the D call may be TRBD1 or TRBD2 (5 bases each). The CDR3 is 13 residues long. The ends were cut back, 8 bases at V and 3 bases at J, with 14 bases in the middle. Germline loops: CDR1 ENHRY, CDR2 SYGVKD. CDR3 DNA: TGTGCCATCGGGGGACCTCCTTTCTACGAGCAGTACTTC. Translation gives CAIGGPPFYEQYF.

V usage is TRBV12-3 or TRBV12-4 and J usage is TRBJ1-2; a possible D gene is TRBD1 (5 bases). Trimming stripped 5 bases from V and 6 bases from J, with 16 bases between. This CDR3 has 14 residues. In DNA, the CDR3 is TGTGCCAGCAGTCTAGGGGAGGGGAAGGATGGCTACACCTTC. Translated: CASSLGEGKDGYTF.

The chain links TRBV7-9 to TRBJ2-1; maybe TRBD1 (8 bases). The CDR3 runs to 15 residues. CDR1 is SEHNR and CDR2 is FQNEAQ in the germline V gene (reference sequence). Trimming pared 5 bases from V and 3 bases from J, leaving 14 bases between. The CDR3 DNA reads TGTGCCAGCAGCCCCAACAGGGGGGGCTACAATGAGCAGTTCTTC. The encoded protein is CASSPNRGGYNEQFF.

On this clonotype itself: Without the conserved terminal phenylalanine or tryptophan, this CDR3 likely stems from a read error. The gene calls are TRBV4-2 and TRBJ2-3; 10 nucleotides agree with TRBD2. The CDR3 contains 16 residues. The germline gives CDR1 LGHNA, CDR2 YNFKEQ. V shed 0 bases and J 5 bases; nucleotides not matched to a gene: 5. The CDR3 nucleotides are TGTGCCAGCAGCCAAGAGCAGCGGGAGGGCCAAGATACGCAGTATTAT. This gives the protein CASSQEQREGQDTQYY.

This clonotype appeared a few times. The V call is TRBV10-3, the J call TRBJ1-1; unclear D gene. The V gene's germline CDR1 is ENHRY and CDR2 SYGVKD. The CDR3 sequence is 14 residues long. Trimming took off 4 bases at V and 0 bases at J, with 9 bases between the two ends. This CDR3 reads CAISVEDLNTEAFF. The CDR3 DNA follows: TGTGCCATCAGTGTAGAGGATTTGAACACTGAAGCTTTCTTT.

The genes are TRBV4-3 and TRBJ2-3; 8 bases align to TRBD2. The V and J ends lost 0 bases and 1 base, in that order; junction bases with no gene match: 6. This CDR3 region has 17 residues. CDR1 is LGHNA, CDR2 YSLEER, per germline. CDR3 DNA sequence: TGCGCCAGCAGCCAAGAGGTCTGGCGGGGGGGCACAGATACGCAGTATTTT. Protein: CASSQEVWRGGTDTQYF.

This clonotype came up a few times. The chain joins TRBV6-2 or TRBV6-3 to TRBJ2-2, with no clear D. V gave up 8 bases and J gave up 0 bases, with 10 bases separating them. Germline V gene data show CDR1 as MNHEY and CDR2 as SVGEGT. This CDR3 has 14 residues. This chain's CDR3 is CASSGAPNTGELFF. The CDR3, as DNA: TGTGCCAGCTCCGGAGCACCGAACACCGGGGAGCTGTTTTTT.

This clonotype was detected only once. The chain has TRBV6-5 and TRBJ2-2, with D possibly TRBD1 on 5 matching bases. This CDR3 has 15 residues. In germline, CDR1 is MNHEY, CDR2 SVGAGI. The ends were cut back, 0 bases at V and 5 bases at J, with 10 bases in the middle. CDR3 residues: CASSYSQVGTGELFF. The CDR3 coding sequence is TGTGCCAGCAGTTACTCACAGGTTGGAACCGGGGAGCTGTTTTTT.

This clonotype was seen only a few times. The rearrangement uses TRBV5-8 and TRBJ1-5, with TRBD1 matching 7 bases. The ends lost 1 base at V and 7 bases at J; junction bases unmatched: 2. The CDR3 consists of 13 residues. Germline-derived CDR1 and CDR2 are SGHTS and YDEGEE. CDR3 sequence: CASSLYRGQPQHF. The CDR3 DNA reads TGTGCCAGCAGCTTGTACAGGGGACAGCCCCAGCATTTT.

This clonotype was seen more than once but under ten times. J is TRBJ1-5 and V is TRBV12-3 or TRBV12-4; D not certain. The CDR3 runs 14 residues. V lost 3 bases to trimming and J lost 3 bases, with 9 bases between them. This CDR3 is CASSLVSYNQPQHF. CDR3 coding DNA: TGTGCCAGCAGTTTGGTCAGCTACAATCAGCCCCAGCATTTT.

This chain links TRBV7-2 with TRBJ1-6, with 10 bases identical to TRBD1. Germline loops: CDR1 SGHTA, CDR2 FQGNSA. Trimming removed 5 bases from V and 5 bases from J; junction bases left unmatched: 3. This CDR3 has 15 residues. For the CDR3, the DNA is TGTGCCAGCAGCGTAGGACAGGGGGATAATTCACCCCTCCACTTT. Its protein is CASSVGQGDNSPLHF.

This rearrangement joins TRBV20-1 to TRBJ2-5; 10 bases match TRBD2. After removal of 6 bases from V and 5 bases from J, the junction contained 12 bases not matched to a gene. CDR1 is DFQATT and CDR2 is SNEGSKA in the germline V gene (reference sequence). This CDR3 has 15 amino acids. CDR3 DNA: TGCAGTGCGGATACCGGGACTAGCGTCGCTGAGACCCAGTACTTC. The encoded protein is CSADTGTSVAETQYF.

This clonotype was recorded at least ten times. Compared with germline, one end of the junction differs, possibly owing to a read error. This chain joins TRBV29-1 and TRBJ2-1, with a weak D call TRBD1 (5 bases). Germline V gene lookup returns CDR1 SQVTM and CDR2 ANQGSEA. The CDR3 is 14 residues long. CDR3 sequence reads: CSVAGQNSNNEQFF. CDR3 nucleotide sequence: TGCAGCGTTGCAGGGCAGAACTCCAACAATGAGCAGTTCTTC.

In regard to this clonotype: At one boundary the junction diverges from the germline segment, which might be a read error. Written as DNA, the CDR3 is TGCAGTGCTAACCGGGACAGGGACTTCCTCTCCTACAATGAGCTGTTCTTC. Translation: CSANRDRDFLSYNELFF. This sequence joins TRBV20-1 and TRBJ2-1, with 9 bases aligning to TRBD1. The CDR3 runs to 17 residues. Germline CDR1 DFQATT, CDR2 SNEGSKA (reference sequence).

The CDR3: CASSDYSGANVLTF. The CDR3 DNA reads TGTGCCAGCAGCGACTACTCTGGGGCCAACGTCCTGACTTTC. This chain joins TRBV28 and TRBJ2-6; TRBD2 is a possible D gene (5 bases). Germline loops: CDR1 MDHEN, CDR2 SYDVKM. V lost 6 bases and J 0 bases, leaving 6 bases between the germline ends. The CDR3 runs to 14 residues.

The V gene is TRBV5-1, the J gene TRBJ2-3, with D possibly TRBD1 on 5 matching bases. V was shortened by 0 bases and J by 2 bases, with 7 bases between the two germline ends. CDR1 SGHRS and CDR2 YFSETQ come from the germline V gene. The CDR3 runs to 14 residues. CDR3 DNA sequence: TGCGCCAGCAGCTTGGAACAGGACACAGATACGCAGTATTTT. Encoded protein: CASSLEQDTDTQYF. The full variable domain, completed using reference TRBV5-1 and TRBJ2-3, is KAGVTQTPRYLIKTRGQQVTLSCSPISGHRSVSWYQQTPGQGLQFLFEYFSETQRNKGNFPGRFSGRQFSNSRSEMNVSTLELGDSALYLCASSLEQDTDTQYFGPGTRLTVL.

This clonotype was seen ten or more times. The chain is built from TRBV27 and TRBJ1-1; no reliable D call. Germline V CDR1 and CDR2: MNHEY, SMNVEV (reference sequence). This CDR3 is 13 amino acids long. With 6 bases removed from V and 2 bases from J, the gap between germline ends came to 10 bases. The CDR3 region has the DNA TGTGCCAGCAGAACCACTAGAAACACTGAAGCTTTCTTT. Its translation: CASRTTRNTEAFF.

This clonotype was detected a few times. At one boundary the junction diverges from the germline segment, which might be a read error. The rearrangement uses TRBV12-3 or TRBV12-4 and TRBJ1-2, with unresolved D. This CDR3 has 11 residues. DNA for the CDR3: TGTGCCAGCAGTTTAGGCAGCCCGGCAAAGTTC. Protein: CASSLGSPAKF.

In DNA form, the CDR3 reads TGCGCCAGCAGGACGGAAAGAAGGTTAACAGATACGCAGTATTTT. Protein: CASRTERRLTDTQYF. The chain has TRBV5-1 and TRBJ2-3; D gene unclear. The germline V gene has CDR1 SGHRS and CDR2 YFSETQ. The CDR3 consists of 15 residues. Trimming took off 5 bases at V and 3 bases at J, with 16 bases between the two ends.